The subject of this entry is one T cell receptor (beta chain). The entry originates in a study of blood T cell repertoires in COVID-19. Libraries were prepared by immunoSEQ multiplex PCR; TCRdb keeps only in-frame clonotypes and omits some of them. The sample consists of roughly 220,000 clones, about 90% of them appearing once. Trimming cost V 6 bases and J 2 bases, with 11 bases left between them. In germline, CDR1 is MNHEY, CDR2 SVGAGI. The CDR3 sequence is 15 residues long. The source is a woman aged 50 to 60 with acute COVID-19. This chain connects TRBV6-5 to TRBJ2-6; D may be TRBD1 (6 bases). The sample taken for sequencing was PBMCs or T cells enriched from blood (not recorded which). The CDR3 sequence is CASSLQGTGANVLTF. The CDR3 bases are TGTGCCAGCAGCTTACAGGGCACTGGGGCCAACGTCCTGACTTTC.